These T cell receptor beta chains were read from a single sample in a study of blood T cell repertoires in COVID-19. TCRdb's copy holds only in-frame clones and misses some; the assay was immunoSEQ multiplex PCR. This sample has over 150,000 clones, with more than 80% found just once. The sample comprised PBMCs or T cells enriched from blood (not recorded which). The receptors originated from a man between 40 and 49 years old who had recovered from COVID-19. Both conserved end residues are part of each CDR3. A D gene is named only where the DNA matches it firmly. Only some rows state a clone size, as once, few, many or a class for expanded clones.

v_call: TRBV5-4; j_call: TRBJ2-7; clone_size: NA; d_call: NA; cdr3_aa: CARAPGTTSNEQYF; cdr3_nt: TGTGCCAGGGCCCCCGGGACAACTTCCAACGAGCAGTACTTC
v_call: TRBV5-1; j_call: TRBJ2-6; clone_size: NA; d_call: NA; cdr3_aa: CASSLASAGANVLTF; cdr3_nt: TGCGCCAGCAGCTTGGCAAGCGCTGGGGCCAACGTCCTGACTTTC
v_call: TRBV7-8; j_call: TRBJ1-2; clone_size: NA; d_call: TRBD1; cdr3_aa: CASSDLTGNYGYTF; cdr3_nt: TGTGCCAGCAGTGACCTGACAGGGAACTATGGCTACACCTTC
v_call: TRBV18; j_call: TRBJ2-5; clone_size: NA; d_call: TRBD2; cdr3_aa: CASSPPGLAGPETQYF; cdr3_nt: TGTGCCAGCTCACCTCCCGGCCTAGCGGGGCCAGAGACCCAGTACTTC
v_call: TRBV27; j_call: TRBJ1-6; clone_size: NA; d_call: NA; cdr3_aa: CASSFAQGSYNSPLHF; cdr3_nt: TGTGCCAGCAGTTTCGCTCAGGGGTCCTATAATTCACCCCTCCACTTT
v_call: TRBV7-9; j_call: TRBJ2-2; clone_size: NA; d_call: NA; cdr3_aa: CASSLDRNTGELFF; cdr3_nt: TGTGCCAGCAGCTTAGACAGGAACACCGGGGAGCTGTTTTTT
v_call: TRBV6-5; j_call: TRBJ2-7; clone_size: NA; d_call: TRBD2; cdr3_aa: CASRPLAGVGEQYF; cdr3_nt: TGTGCCAGCAGGCCTCTAGCGGGAGTTGGCGAGCAGTACTTC
v_call: TRBV29-1; j_call: TRBJ1-1; clone_size: NA; d_call: TRBD1; cdr3_aa: CSVDDRGSSRAFF; cdr3_nt: TGCAGCGTTGATGACAGGGGGAGTTCTAGAGCTTTCTTT
v_call: TRBV27; j_call: TRBJ1-2; clone_size: NA; d_call: NA; cdr3_aa: CASSPTVANYGYTF; cdr3_nt: TGTGCCAGCAGTCCGACAGTAGCTAACTATGGCTACACCTTC
v_call: TRBV18; j_call: TRBJ2-6; clone_size: once; d_call: NA; cdr3_aa: CASSLGTGSGANVLTF; cdr3_nt: TGTGCCAGCTCATTAGGAACAGGCTCTGGGGCCAACGTCCTGACTTTC
v_call: TRBV6-6; j_call: TRBJ2-2; clone_size: NA; d_call: NA; cdr3_aa: CASSPPAGELFF; cdr3_nt: TGTGCCAGCAGCCCCCCCGCCGGGGAGCTGTTTTTT
v_call: TRBV28; j_call: TRBJ2-7; clone_size: NA; d_call: TRBD1; cdr3_aa: CATRIGTGSSYEQYF; cdr3_nt: TGTGCCACCAGAATTGGGACAGGGTCCTCCTACGAGCAGTACTTC
v_call: TRBV7-2; j_call: TRBJ2-3; clone_size: NA; d_call: TRBD2; cdr3_aa: CASSPGTSAGDTQYF; cdr3_nt: TGTGCCAGCAGCCCTGGGACTAGCGCTGGAGATACGCAGTATTTT
v_call: TRBV5-5; j_call: TRBJ2-3; clone_size: NA; d_call: NA; cdr3_aa: CASSLGLGGRDTQYF; cdr3_nt: TGTGCCAGCAGCTTAGGACTAGGGGGAAGGGATACGCAGTATTTT
v_call: TRBV5-1; j_call: TRBJ2-1; clone_size: NA; d_call: TRBD2; cdr3_aa: CASSLVAGGIYNEQFF; cdr3_nt: TGCGCCAGCAGCTTGGTCGCGGGGGGGATATACAATGAGCAGTTCTTC
v_call: TRBV5-1; j_call: TRBJ2-5; clone_size: NA; d_call: NA; cdr3_aa: CASSGGRLETQYF; cdr3_nt: TGCGCCAGCAGCGGAGGGAGGTTGGAGACCCAGTACTTC
v_call: TRBV7-8; j_call: TRBJ2-3; clone_size: NA; d_call: NA; cdr3_aa: CASSPGVREGTDTQYF; cdr3_nt: TGTGCCAGCAGCCCAGGGGTCCGGGAGGGCACAGATACGCAGTATTTT
v_call: TRBV19; j_call: TRBJ2-7; clone_size: NA; d_call: NA; cdr3_aa: CASKGGQYF; cdr3_nt: TGTGCCAGTAAAGGCGGCCAGTACTTC